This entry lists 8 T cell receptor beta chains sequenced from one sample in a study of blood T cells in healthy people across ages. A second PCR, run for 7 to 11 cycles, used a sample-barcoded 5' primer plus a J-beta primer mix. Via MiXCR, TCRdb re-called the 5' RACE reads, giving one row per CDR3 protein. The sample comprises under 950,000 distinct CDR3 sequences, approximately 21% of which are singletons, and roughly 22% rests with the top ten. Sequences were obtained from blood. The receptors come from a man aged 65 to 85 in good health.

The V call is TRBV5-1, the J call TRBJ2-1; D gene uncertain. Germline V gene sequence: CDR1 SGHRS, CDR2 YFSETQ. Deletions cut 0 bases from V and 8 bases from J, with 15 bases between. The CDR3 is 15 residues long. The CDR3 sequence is CASSLDTPWLDEQFF. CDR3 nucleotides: TGCGCCAGCAGCTTGGACACCCCATGGTTGGATGAGCAGTTCTTC.

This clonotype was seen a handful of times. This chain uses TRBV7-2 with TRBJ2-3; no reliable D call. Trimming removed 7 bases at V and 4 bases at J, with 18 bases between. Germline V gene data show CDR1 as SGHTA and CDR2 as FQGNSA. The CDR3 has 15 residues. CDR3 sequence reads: CASTLRRYGPDTQYF. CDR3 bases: TGTGCCAGCACTCTCCGCCGCTACGGCCCAGATACGCAGTATTTT.

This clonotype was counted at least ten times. Written as DNA, the CDR3 is TGTGCCAGCAACTTGAAAGCGGGAGGGGGTCATGAGCAGTTCTTC. Translated, it gives CASNLKAGGGHEQFF. This chain joins TRBV7-2 and TRBJ2-1; TRBD2 aligns across 10 bases. J lost 8 bases, V lost 7 bases, and 11 bases had no gene match. Germline loops: CDR1 SGHTA, CDR2 FQGNSA. This CDR3 comprises 15 residues.

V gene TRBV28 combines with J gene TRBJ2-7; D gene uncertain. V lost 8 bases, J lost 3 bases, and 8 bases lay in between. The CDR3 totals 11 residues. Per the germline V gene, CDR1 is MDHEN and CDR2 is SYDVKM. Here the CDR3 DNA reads TGTGCCAGCGGATACAGCTACGAGCAGTACTTC. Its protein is CASGYSYEQYF. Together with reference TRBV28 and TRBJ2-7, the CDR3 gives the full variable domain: DVKVTQSSRYLVKRTGEKVFLECVQDMDHENMFWYRQDPGLGLRLIYFSYDVKMKEKGDIPEGYSVSREKKERFSLILESASTNQTSMYLCASGYSYEQYFGPGTRLTVT.

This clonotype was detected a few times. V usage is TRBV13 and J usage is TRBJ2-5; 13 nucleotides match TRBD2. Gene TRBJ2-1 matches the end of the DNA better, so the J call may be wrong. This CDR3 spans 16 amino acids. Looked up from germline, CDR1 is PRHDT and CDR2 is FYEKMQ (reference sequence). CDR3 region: CASSFWTSGRWNEQFF. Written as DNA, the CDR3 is TGTGCCAGCAGCTTCTGGACTAGCGGGAGATGGAATGAGCAGTTCTTC.

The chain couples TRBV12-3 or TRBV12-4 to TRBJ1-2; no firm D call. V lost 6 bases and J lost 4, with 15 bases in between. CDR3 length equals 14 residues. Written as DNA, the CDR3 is TGTGCCAGCAGCCCAGGCCGGGGAACCTATGGCTACACCTTC. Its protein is CASSPGRGTYGYTF.

CDR3 DNA: TGTGCCAGCAGACCCTTATGGCAGGGGGAAGATACGCAGTATTTT. This encodes CASRPLWQGEDTQYF. The chain is built from TRBV6-2 or TRBV6-3 and TRBJ2-3; 7 nucleotides align to TRBD1. The J segment lost 5 bases and the V segment lost 6 bases, leaving 11 bases of the junction unmatched. Germline CDR1 reads MNHEY; CDR2 reads SVGEGT. The CDR3 is 15 amino acids.

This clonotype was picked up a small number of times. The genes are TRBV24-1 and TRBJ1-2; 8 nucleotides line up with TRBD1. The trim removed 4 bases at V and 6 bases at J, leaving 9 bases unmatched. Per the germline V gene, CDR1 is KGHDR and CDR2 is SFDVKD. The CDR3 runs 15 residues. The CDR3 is CATSEPGQAIHGYTF. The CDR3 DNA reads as TGTGCCACCAGTGAACCGGGACAGGCGATCCATGGCTACACCTTC.